These T cell receptor beta chains were read from a single sample in a study of beta chain features in type 1 diabetes. Assay: immunoSEQ multiplex PCR; the TCRdb copy retains only in-frame clones and omits some. The table includes roughly 300,000 clones, approximately 15% detected once. The specimen was central memory CD4+ T cells from blood. Every receptor here comes from a man in his thirties or forties in good health. The conserved cysteine and the conserved F or W are not part of the CDR3 here.

v_call cdr3_aa
TRBV6-1 ASSDGTDTQY
TRBV28 ASSPDRDYGYT
TRBV4-2 ASSQDQKGLYSNQPQH
TRBV5-1 ASSSGPQETQY
TRBV9 ASSEEVLANRRDTQY
TRBV30 AWAPDRTQPQH
TRBV11-2 ASSTRDREGAKNIQY
TRBV5-1 ASSLEWGSAEAF
TRBV4-3 ASSQALGGAGELF
TRBV10-2 ASRSNGERKNIQY